The rows below give T cell receptor beta chains drawn from one sample of a study of blood T cell repertoires in COVID-19. Some clones are missing from TCRdb's copy, which holds only in-frame ones; the method was immunoSEQ multiplex PCR. The data hold about 61,000 clones, with roughly 91% observed a single time. Sequencing input: peripheral blood. These receptors came from a human donor in a cohort sampled during active COVID-19. Both conserved end residues are part of each CDR3. A D gene is named only where the DNA matches it firmly. Part of the rows lack a size; the others show once, few, many or a class for expanded clones.

v_gene	len	j_gene	abundance	d_gene	CDR3nt	CDR3aa
TRBV4-3	17	TRBJ2-6	.	.	TGCGCCAGCAGCCAAGATTTGGGGCCTTATGGGGCCAACGTCCTGACTTTC	CASSQDLGPYGANVLTF
TRBV11-2	13	TRBJ1-2	.	.	TGTGCCAGCAGCTTAGGAGCTTTCTATGGCTACACCTTC	CASSLGAFYGYTF
TRBV24-1	18	TRBJ2-3	.	TRBD1	TGTGCCACCAGCGCACCGGGGGTAGGGACAGGGAGCACAGATACGCAGTATTTT	CATSAPGVGTGSTDTQYF
TRBV7-8	15	TRBJ2-7	.	TRBD2	TGTGCCAGCAGCGAGGATAGCGGGAGGCGCGGGGGGCAGTACTTC	CASSEDSGRRGGQYF
TRBV23-1	12	TRBJ1-2	.	.	TGCGCCAGCAGTCAACAGCGCTATGGCTACACCTTC	CASSQQRYGYTF
TRBV7-2	13	TRBJ2-5	.	.	TGTGCCAGCAGCTTTTGGGGGGGGCCGACCCAGTACTTC	CASSFWGGPTQYF
TRBV5-1	16	TRBJ2-7	.	TRBD1	TGCGCCAGCAGCTTGACTGGACAGGGCCCTTCCTACGAGCAGTACTTC	CASSLTGQGPSYEQYF
TRBV10-3	14	TRBJ2-3	.	.	TGTGCCATCAGCAGGGACTTAGGCACAGATACGCAGTATTTT	CAISRDLGTDTQYF
TRBV6-6	15	TRBJ1-4	once	TRBD1	TGTGCCAGCAGCCGGGCCGGGACAGCAAATGAAAAACTGTTTTTT	CASSRAGTANEKLFF
TRBV19	15	TRBJ1-4	.	TRBD1	TGTGCCAGTAGTAATAGCCAGGGGGTGAATGAAAAACTGTTTTTT	CASSNSQGVNEKLFF
TRBV18	18	TRBJ2-3	.	TRBD2	TGTGCCAGCTCACCACCGCCTAGCGGGGGCGTCAGGGGAGATACGCAGTATTTT	CASSPPPSGGVRGDTQYF
TRBV28	14	TRBJ2-2	.	.	TGTGCCAGCAGTTTCCGACGGAGGACCGGGGAGCTGTTTTTT	CASSFRRRTGELFF
TRBV11-2	15	TRBJ1-1	.	.	TGTGCCAGCAGCTTAGATCCCGGACAGAATACTGAAGCTTTCTTT	CASSLDPGQNTEAFF
TRBV11-2	15	TRBJ2-7	once	TRBD2	TGTGCCAGCAGCTCCCGAAATAGCGGGGTGTACGAGCAGTACTTC	CASSSRNSGVYEQYF
TRBV2	11	TRBJ2-7	.	.	TGTGCCAGCTCGAGAGTCCACGAGCAGTACTTC	CASSRVHEQYF
TRBV6-5	13	TRBJ1-2	.	TRBD1	TGTGCCAGCAGGCCCACAGGGGATGGCGGCTACACCTTC	CASRPTGDGGYTF
TRBV7-8	15	TRBJ1-2	.	.	TGTGCCAGCAGCTTACGACTCAGCCGTACTATGGGCTACACCTTC	CASSLRLSRTMGYTF
TRBV6-2/TRBV6-3	15	TRBJ2-1	.	TRBD1	TGTGCCAGCAGTAAAAGACAGGGGGCATACAATGAGCAGTTCTTC	CASSKRQGAYNEQFF
TRBV11-2	14	TRBJ2-1	few	.	TGTGCCAGCAGCTTAGCGGGGACTTACAATGAGCAGTTCTTC	CASSLAGTYNEQFF
TRBV9	15	TRBJ2-1	.	.	TGTGCCAGCAGCGTAGAGGGGGAAGCCTACAATGAGCAGTTCTTC	CASSVEGEAYNEQFF
TRBV9	15	TRBJ2-3	.	TRBD2	TGTGCCAGCAGCGTAAGGGGACTAGCAGGAGATACGCAGTATTTT	CASSVRGLAGDTQYF
TRBV5-4	15	TRBJ1-4	.	TRBD1	TGTGCCAGCAGCCAAGACAGGGAAACTAATGAAAAACTGTTTTTT	CASSQDRETNEKLFF
TRBV7-8	16	TRBJ2-3	few	TRBD2	TGTGCCAGCAGCTTATCGATAGCGGGATCTACAGATACGCAGTATTTT	CASSLSIAGSTDTQYF
TRBV6-5	13	TRBJ2-7	many	.	TGTGCCAGCAGGCACAGGGACTCCTACGAGCAGTACTTC	CASRHRDSYEQYF
TRBV4-1	16	TRBJ1-2	.	.	TGCGCCAGCAGCCACCCCCGGGGGACTTCTAACTATGGCTACACCTTC	CASSHPRGTSNYGYTF
TRBV9	13	TRBJ2-2	once	.	TGTGCCAGCAGCCCCCCGGCGGTCGGGGAGCTGTTTTTT	CASSPPAVGELFF
TRBV9	17	TRBJ1-2	.	.	TGTGCCAGCAGCGTAGGCGGAGGCTTGGTGGGGGGTCTTGGCTACACCTTC	CASSVGGGLVGGLGYTF
TRBV28	14	TRBJ2-7	.	.	TGTGCCAGCAGTTTAGAGGGTCCCTCCTACGAGCAGTACTTC	CASSLEGPSYEQYF
TRBV12-3/TRBV12-4	13	TRBJ2-7	.	.	TGTGCCAGCAGTTTCGACAGCTCCTACGAGCAGTACTTC	CASSFDSSYEQYF
TRBV28	14	TRBJ1-5	.	.	TGTGCCAGCAGTTTGGTGAGGGGCAATCAGCCCCAGCATTTT	CASSLVRGNQPQHF
TRBV19	14	TRBJ2-7	.	.	TGTGCCAGTAGTATAGTTGCGTACTCCTACGAGCAGTACTTC	CASSIVAYSYEQYF
TRBV15	15	TRBJ1-5	.	.	TGTGCCACCAGCAGAGTAGGTCAGGGAAGCCAGCCCCAGCATTTT	CATSRVGQGSQPQHF
TRBV19	15	TRBJ2-7	once	.	TGTGCCAGTACCGCGGAACACTCCAGCTCCTACGAGCAGTACTTC	CASTAEHSSSYEQYF
TRBV25-1	16	TRBJ1-2	.	.	TGTGCCAGCAGTGAGGCGGGGAGAGGGGATCTGTATGGCTACACCTTC	CASSEAGRGDLYGYTF
TRBV6-1	13	TRBJ1-5	.	.	TGTGCCAGCAGTGAAGCGTACAATCAGCCCCAGCATTTT	CASSEAYNQPQHF
TRBV4-1	13	TRBJ1-2	.	.	TGCGCCAGCAGCCTCCAGTTTCGCTATGGCTACACCTTC	CASSLQFRYGYTF
TRBV3-1/TRBV3-2	14	TRBJ1-3	once	.	TGTGCCAGCAGTCGAGGGGGCTCTGGAAACACCATATATTTT	CASSRGGSGNTIYF
TRBV15	14	TRBJ2-3	.	.	TGTGCCACCCTGCCGGGGGGCAGCACAGATACGCAGTATTTT	CATLPGGSTDTQYF
TRBV5-3	15	TRBJ1-1	once	TRBD1	TGTGCCAGAGGAACAGGGGGCCCCTTACGAACTGAAGCTTTCTTT	CARGTGGPLRTEAFF
TRBV10-3	14	TRBJ1-2	.	.	TGTGCCATCAGTGAGTCTCAGGGGTTCTCTGGCTACACCTTC	CAISESQGFSGYTF
TRBV5-4	14	TRBJ2-3	.	TRBD2	TGTGCCAGCAGCCAGACTAGCGGGGGGCCCCTTGGGTATTTT	CASSQTSGGPLGYF
TRBV5-1	15	TRBJ2-1	.	.	TGCGCCAGCAGCTTGGGGGGGCCCTCCTACAATGAGCAGTTCTTC	CASSLGGPSYNEQFF
TRBV5-4	15	TRBJ1-4	.	TRBD1	TGTGCCAGCAGCTTCCCGACAGGGGGACTTGAAAAACTGTTTTTT	CASSFPTGGLEKLFF
TRBV14	17	TRBJ2-7	.	.	TGTGCCAGCAGCCAAAATCGGGACTTCTGGATTACCTACGAGCAGTACTTC	CASSQNRDFWITYEQYF
TRBV27	15	TRBJ2-7	.	TRBD1	TGTGCCACCAGAACCCAGACAGGGGGTCTCTACGAGCAGTACTTC	CATRTQTGGLYEQYF
TRBV6-2/TRBV6-3	17	TRBJ2-7	.	TRBD1	TGTGCCAGCAGTGGCCCCCGCCCCGGGACAGACACCTACGAGCAGTACTTC	CASSGPRPGTDTYEQYF
TRBV9	16	TRBJ2-2	.	TRBD2	TGTGCCAGCAGCCAAACTAGCGGGAGTTCGACCGGGGAGCTGTTTTTT	CASSQTSGSSTGELFF
TRBV7-9	14	TRBJ1-1	.	.	TGTGCCAGCAGCTCTTGGGGGGTGGCCACTGAAGCTTTCTTT	CASSSWGVATEAFF